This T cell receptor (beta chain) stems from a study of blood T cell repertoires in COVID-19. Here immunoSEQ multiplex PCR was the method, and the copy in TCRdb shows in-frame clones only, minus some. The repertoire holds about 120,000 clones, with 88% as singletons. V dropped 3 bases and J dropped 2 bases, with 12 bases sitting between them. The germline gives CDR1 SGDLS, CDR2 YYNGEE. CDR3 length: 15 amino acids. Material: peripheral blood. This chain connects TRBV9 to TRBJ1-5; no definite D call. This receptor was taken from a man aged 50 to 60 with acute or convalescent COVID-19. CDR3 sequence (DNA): TGTGCCAGCAGCGACGAAGCTTCGGGCAATCAGCCCCAGCATTTT. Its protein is CASSDEASGNQPQHF.